This is a list of T cell receptor beta chains from one sample in a study of cytomegalovirus exposure and HLA in healthy donors. The method was immunoSEQ multiplex PCR; TCRdb's version includes in-frame clones alone and lacks a portion of them. The sample has some 170,000 clones; 80% to 90% are singletons. Sample: PBMCs. These receptors were collected from a woman aged 30 to 39 in good health and CMV-seropositive. CDR3s include the opening cysteine and the closing phenylalanine or tryptophan. The D gene is left open where the match is weak. Clone size appears in some rows only: once, few, many, or a class for an expanded clone.

V	J	size	D	DNA	CDR3
TRBV6-4	TRBJ1-6	few	.	TGTGCCAGCAGCCACGACAGCCATTCACCCCTCCACTTT	CASSHDSHSPLHF
TRBV7-9	TRBJ1-1	few	TRBD1	TGTTCCAGCAGCTTAGGGATACAGGGGGAGGCTTTCTTT	CSSSLGIQGEAFF
TRBV19	TRBJ2-5	.	TRBD1	TGTGCCAGTAGTATCGCGACAGGGACCGGCCAAGAGACCCAGTACTTC	CASSIATGTGQETQYF
TRBV4-3	TRBJ2-1	.	.	TGCGCCAGCAGCCACGGACTGTCGGTCTACAATGAGCAGTTCTTC	CASSHGLSVYNEQFF
TRBV21-1	TRBJ1-2	.	.	TGTGCCAGCAGCATGGCGATCGCGTGGGCAGCTCGAGCCGGCTATGGCTACACCTTC	CASSMAIAWAARAGYGYTF
TRBV5-4	TRBJ2-7	few	.	TGTGCCAGCAGCTTGGGGTCGGGGGCCTACGAGCAGTACTTC	CASSLGSGAYEQYF
TRBV25-1	TRBJ2-1	.	TRBD2	TGTGCCAGCAGCGGTGGGACTAGCGGGGTGTCCTACAATGAGCAGTTCTTC	CASSGGTSGVSYNEQFF
TRBV28	TRBJ2-1	.	.	TGTGCCAGCAGTATAAAGCGGAATGAGCAGTTCTTC	CASSIKRNEQFF
TRBV30	TRBJ2-7	.	TRBD1	TGTGCCTGCCTAACCGGACAGGGCTACGAGCAGTACTTC	CACLTGQGYEQYF
TRBV4-3	TRBJ1-6	once	.	TGCGCCAGCAGCCAAGAAATCCAGGGTCTGGATTCACCCCTCCACTTT	CASSQEIQGLDSPLHF
TRBV7-2	TRBJ2-5	few	TRBD2	TGTGCCAGCAGCTTAGAATGGCTAGCGGGGCAAGAGACCCAGTACTTC	CASSLEWLAGQETQYF
TRBV14	TRBJ2-7	.	TRBD1	TGTGCCAGCAGCCACCATGGGACAGGCTACGAGCAGTACTTC	CASSHHGTGYEQYF
TRBV6-5	TRBJ2-3	.	.	TGTGCCAGCAGGTCCCCCTACACAGATACGCAGTATTTT	CASRSPYTDTQYF
TRBV29-1	TRBJ2-7	.	TRBD1	TGCAGCGCCACCACAGGGGCCTACGAGCAGTACTTC	CSATTGAYEQYF
TRBV5-5	TRBJ2-3	.	TRBD1	TGTGCCAGCAGCGTGGGACAGCGCACAGATACGCAGTATTTT	CASSVGQRTDTQYF
TRBV10-3	TRBJ1-2	.	TRBD1	TGTGCCATCAGTGAGCCTCAGACAGGGTTCCCCAACTATGGCTACACCTTC	CAISEPQTGFPNYGYTF
TRBV4-1	TRBJ2-1	few	TRBD2	TGCGCCAGCAGCCCCGCCGCGGAGCGGGGGGGCCTAATGGGGCAGTTCTTC	CASSPAAERGGLMGQFF
TRBV6-5	TRBJ2-7	.	TRBD2	TGTGCCAGCAGCCGGGGAGGGTCCTCCGGCGAGCAGTACTTC	CASSRGGSSGEQYF
TRBV29-1	TRBJ1-4	.	.	TGCAGCGCCGGGACAAATGGTGAAAAACTGTTTTTT	CSAGTNGEKLFF
TRBV6-6	TRBJ2-7	.	TRBD2	TGTGCCAGCAGTATGGGACTAGCGGCCTACGAGCAGTACTTC	CASSMGLAAYEQYF
TRBV6-6	TRBJ1-6	.	.	TGTGCCAGCAGTTCCAGGGGTTGGACTTCACCCCTCCACTTT	CASSSRGWTSPLHF
TRBV14	TRBJ2-3	few	TRBD1	TGTGCCAGCAGCCAAGGGAGACAGGGGCCGCAGTATTTT	CASSQGRQGPQYF
TRBV4-2	TRBJ2-3	.	TRBD2	TGTGCCAGCAGCCAAGAAGCGGGGGGGCCAGATACGCAGTATTTT	CASSQEAGGPDTQYF
TRBV5-1	TRBJ2-1	.	.	TGCGCCAGCAGCTTGGCCGTCTCGGCAGGGTGGGGATACAATGAGCAGTTCTTC	CASSLAVSAGWGYNEQFF
TRBV10-2	TRBJ1-5	.	.	TGCGCCAGCCGCGTAGTGGGCAGCAATCAGCCCCAGCATTTT	CASRVVGSNQPQHF
TRBV7-2	TRBJ1-6	.	TRBD1	TGTGCCAGCAGCCGGGACAGGGCTAATTCACCCCTCCACTTT	CASSRDRANSPLHF
TRBV11-2	TRBJ2-7	.	TRBD2	TGTGCCAGCAACCTTCAGGGACTAGCGGGGCCCCATTACGAGCAGTACTTC	CASNLQGLAGPHYEQYF
TRBV6-5	TRBJ1-1	few	TRBD1	TGTGCCAGCAGGAGATCCAGGGGGCTGACTGAAGCTTTCTTT	CASRRSRGLTEAFF